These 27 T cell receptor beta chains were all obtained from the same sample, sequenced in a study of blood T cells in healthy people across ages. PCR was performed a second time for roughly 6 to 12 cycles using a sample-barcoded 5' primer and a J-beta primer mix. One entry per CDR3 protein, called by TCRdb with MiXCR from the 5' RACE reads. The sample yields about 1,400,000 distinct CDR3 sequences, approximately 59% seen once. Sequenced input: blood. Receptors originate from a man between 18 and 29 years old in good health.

CDR3 in DNA: TGCAGCGGGCGGGGGTCTAACCACAATGAGCAGTACTTC. Translation: CSGRGSNHNEQYF. The chain has TRBV29-1 and TRBJ2-5; 7 nucleotides agree with TRBD2. The germline V gene has CDR1 SQVTM and CDR2 ANQGSEA. The CDR3 has 13 residues. Trimming cost V 7 bases and J 11 bases; bases outside gene matches: 16.

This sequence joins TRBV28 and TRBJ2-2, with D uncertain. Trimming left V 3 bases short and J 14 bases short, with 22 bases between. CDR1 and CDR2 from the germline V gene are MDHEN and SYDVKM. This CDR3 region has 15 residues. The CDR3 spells CASSFQTQRANHLFF. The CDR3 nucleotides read TGTGCCAGCAGTTTCCAAACTCAAAGGGCAAATCACCTGTTTTTT.

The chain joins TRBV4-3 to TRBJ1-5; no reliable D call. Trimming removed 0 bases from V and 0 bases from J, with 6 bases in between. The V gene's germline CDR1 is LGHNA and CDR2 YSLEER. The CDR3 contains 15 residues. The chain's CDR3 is CASSQEHISNQPQHF. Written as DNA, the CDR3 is TGCGCCAGCAGCCAAGAACATATTAGCAATCAGCCCCAGCATTTT.

DNA of the CDR3: TGTGCCAGCAGCTCTGCGGGGGGGCTCCAGTCTGGGGCCAACGTCCTGACTTTC. Encoded protein: CASSSAGGLQSGANVLTF. The gene calls are TRBV7-2 and TRBJ2-6; 9 nucleotides line up with TRBD2. Germline V gives CDR1 SGHTA, CDR2 FQGNSA. The CDR3 is 18 residues long. V dropped 4 bases and J dropped 1; count of bases not matched to a gene: 8.

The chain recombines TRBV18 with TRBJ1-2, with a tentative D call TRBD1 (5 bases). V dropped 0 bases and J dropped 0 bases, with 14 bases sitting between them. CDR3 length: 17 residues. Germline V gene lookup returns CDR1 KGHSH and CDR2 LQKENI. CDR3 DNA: TGTGCCAGCTCACCACCTTGGGGCAGACAAGCTAACTATGGCTACACCTTC. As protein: CASSPPWGRQANYGYTF.

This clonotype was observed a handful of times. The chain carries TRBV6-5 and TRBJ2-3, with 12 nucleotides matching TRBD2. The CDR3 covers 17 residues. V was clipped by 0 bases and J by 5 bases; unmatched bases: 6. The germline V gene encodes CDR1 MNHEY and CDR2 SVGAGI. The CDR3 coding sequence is TGTGCCAGCAGTTACTCGTCTAGCGGGGGGGTAATAGATACGCAGTATTTT. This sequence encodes CASSYSSSGGVIDTQYF.

The CDR3 nucleotides are TGCAGCGCCCACATGAACACCGGGGAGCTGTTTTTT. Its translation is CSAHMNTGELFF. This rearrangement joins TRBV29-1 to TRBJ2-2; unclear D gene. Germline CDR1 SQVTM, CDR2 ANQGSEA. The CDR3 is 12 amino acids. Trimming pared 7 bases from V and 1 base from J, leaving 7 bases between.

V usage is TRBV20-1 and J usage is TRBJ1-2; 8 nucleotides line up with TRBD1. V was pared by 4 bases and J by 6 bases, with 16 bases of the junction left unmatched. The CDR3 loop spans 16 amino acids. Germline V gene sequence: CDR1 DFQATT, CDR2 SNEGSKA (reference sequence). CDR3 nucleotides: TGCAGTGCTATTCGAGGGGGGGCAGGGGGCGAGGATGGCTACACCTTC. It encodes CSAIRGGAGGEDGYTF.

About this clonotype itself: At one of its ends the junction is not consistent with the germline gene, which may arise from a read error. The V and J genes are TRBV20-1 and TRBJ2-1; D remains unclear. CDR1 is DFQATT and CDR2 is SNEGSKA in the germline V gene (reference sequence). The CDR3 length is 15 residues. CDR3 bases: TGCAGTGCCACCGCCTTAATTCGGTCCTACAATGAGCAGTTATTC. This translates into CSATALIRSYNEQLF.

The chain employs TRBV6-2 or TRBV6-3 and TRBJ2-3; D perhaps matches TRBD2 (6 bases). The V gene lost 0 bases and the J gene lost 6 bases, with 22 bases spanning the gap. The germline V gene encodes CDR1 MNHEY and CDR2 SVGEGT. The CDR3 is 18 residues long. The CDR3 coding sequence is TGTGCCAGCAGTTACTCCCCGGGACTTGATATTTTAGCGGATACGCAGTATTTT. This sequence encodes CASSYSPGLDILADTQYF.

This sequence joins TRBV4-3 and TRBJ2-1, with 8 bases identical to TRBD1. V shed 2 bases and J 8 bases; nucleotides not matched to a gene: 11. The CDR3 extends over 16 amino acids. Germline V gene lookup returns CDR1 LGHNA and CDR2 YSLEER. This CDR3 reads CASSQLGTGDGDEQFF. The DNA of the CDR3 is TGCGCCAGCAGCCAACTAGGGACAGGCGACGGGGATGAGCAGTTCTTC.

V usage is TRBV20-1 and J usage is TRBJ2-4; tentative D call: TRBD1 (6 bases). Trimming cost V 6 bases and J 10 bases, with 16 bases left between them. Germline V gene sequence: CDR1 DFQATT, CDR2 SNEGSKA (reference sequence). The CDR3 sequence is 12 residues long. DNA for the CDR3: TGCAGTGCCAGACCCAGGGGCGAGATTCAGTACTTC. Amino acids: CSARPRGEIQYF.

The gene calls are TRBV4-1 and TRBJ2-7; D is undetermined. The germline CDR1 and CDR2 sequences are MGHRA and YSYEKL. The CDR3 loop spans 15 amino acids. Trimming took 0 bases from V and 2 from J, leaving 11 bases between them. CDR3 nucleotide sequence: TGCGCCAGCAGCCAAGATAGTTCGTATACCTACGAGCAGTACTTC. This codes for CASSQDSSYTYEQYF.

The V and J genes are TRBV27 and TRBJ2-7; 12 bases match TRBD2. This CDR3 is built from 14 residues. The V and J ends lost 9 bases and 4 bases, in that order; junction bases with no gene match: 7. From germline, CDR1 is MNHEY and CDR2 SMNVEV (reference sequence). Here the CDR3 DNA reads TGTGCCAGAAGCCGGACTAGCGGGGCTTACGAGCAGTACTTC. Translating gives CARSRTSGAYEQYF.

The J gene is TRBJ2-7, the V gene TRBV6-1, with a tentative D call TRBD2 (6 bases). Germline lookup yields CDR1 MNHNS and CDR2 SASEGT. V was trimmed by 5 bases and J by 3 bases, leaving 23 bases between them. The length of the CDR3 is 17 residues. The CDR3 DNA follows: TGTGCCAGCAGTAGCTTATCCGGGACTTTCGAATTCTACGAGCAGTACTTC. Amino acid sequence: CASSSLSGTFEFYEQYF.

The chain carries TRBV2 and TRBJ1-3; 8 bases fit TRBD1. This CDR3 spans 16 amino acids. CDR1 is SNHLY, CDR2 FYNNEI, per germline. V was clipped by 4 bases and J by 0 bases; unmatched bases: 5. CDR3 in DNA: TGTGCCAGCAGTGTTGGACAGGGTTACTCTGGAAACACCATATATTTT. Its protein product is CASSVGQGYSGNTIYF.

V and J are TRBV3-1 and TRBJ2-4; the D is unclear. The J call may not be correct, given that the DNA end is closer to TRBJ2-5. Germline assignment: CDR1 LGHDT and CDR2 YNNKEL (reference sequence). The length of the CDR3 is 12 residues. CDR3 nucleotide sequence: TGTGCCAGCACCGACATAGGGGAGACCCAGTACTTC. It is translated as CASTDIGETQYF.

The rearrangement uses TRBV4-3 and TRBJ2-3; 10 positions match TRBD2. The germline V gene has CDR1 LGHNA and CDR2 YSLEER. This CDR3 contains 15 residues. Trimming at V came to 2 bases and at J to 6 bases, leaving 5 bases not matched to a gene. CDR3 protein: CASSQSGLAVDTQYF. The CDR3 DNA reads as TGCGCCAGCAGCCAATCCGGACTAGCGGTCGATACGCAGTATTTT.

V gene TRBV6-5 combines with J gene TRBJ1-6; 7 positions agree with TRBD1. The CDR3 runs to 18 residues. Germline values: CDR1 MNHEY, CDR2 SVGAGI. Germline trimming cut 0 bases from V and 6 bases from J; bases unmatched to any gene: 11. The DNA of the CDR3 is TGTGCCAGCAGTTACTCTTCCGGACAGGTGGGACTTAATTCACCCCTCCACTTT. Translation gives CASSYSSGQVGLNSPLHF.

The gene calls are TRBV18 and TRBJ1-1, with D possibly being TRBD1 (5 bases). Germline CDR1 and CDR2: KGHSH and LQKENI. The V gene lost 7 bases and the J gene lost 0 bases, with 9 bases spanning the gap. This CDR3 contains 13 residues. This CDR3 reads CASFRELNTEAFF. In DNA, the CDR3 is TGTGCCAGCTTCAGGGAATTGAACACTGAAGCTTTCTTT.

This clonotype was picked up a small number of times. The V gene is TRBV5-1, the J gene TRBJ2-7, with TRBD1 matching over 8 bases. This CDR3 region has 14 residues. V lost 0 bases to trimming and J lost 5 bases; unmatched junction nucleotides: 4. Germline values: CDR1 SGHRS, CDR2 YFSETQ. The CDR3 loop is CASSLVDRVDEQYF. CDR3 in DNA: TGCGCCAGCAGCTTGGTGGACAGGGTCGACGAGCAGTACTTC.

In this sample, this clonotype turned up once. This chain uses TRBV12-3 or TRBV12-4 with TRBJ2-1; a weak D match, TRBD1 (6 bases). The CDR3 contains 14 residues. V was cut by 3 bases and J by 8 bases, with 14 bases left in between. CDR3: CASSLGQGWYEQFF. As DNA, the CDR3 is TGTGCCAGCAGTTTGGGGCAGGGGTGGTATGAGCAGTTCTTC.

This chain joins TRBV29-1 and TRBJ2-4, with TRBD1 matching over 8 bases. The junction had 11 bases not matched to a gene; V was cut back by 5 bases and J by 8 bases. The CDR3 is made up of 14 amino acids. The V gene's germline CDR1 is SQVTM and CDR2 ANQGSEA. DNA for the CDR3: TGCAGCGTTCTAGACAGGGGACTTTGGGACATTCAGTACTTC. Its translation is CSVLDRGLWDIQYF. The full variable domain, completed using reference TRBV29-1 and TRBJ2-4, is SAVISQKPSRDICQRGTSLTIQCQVDSQVTMMFWYRQQPGQSLTLIATANQGSEATYESGFVIDKFPISRPNLTFSTLTVSNMSPEDSSIYLCSVLDRGLWDIQYFGAGTRLSVL.

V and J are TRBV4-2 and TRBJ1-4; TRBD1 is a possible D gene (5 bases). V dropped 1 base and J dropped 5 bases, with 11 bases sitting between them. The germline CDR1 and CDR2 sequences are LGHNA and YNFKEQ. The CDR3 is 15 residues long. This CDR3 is CASSQGAGQNEKLFF. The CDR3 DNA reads TGTGCCAGCAGCCAAGGTGCCGGACAAAATGAAAAACTGTTTTTT.

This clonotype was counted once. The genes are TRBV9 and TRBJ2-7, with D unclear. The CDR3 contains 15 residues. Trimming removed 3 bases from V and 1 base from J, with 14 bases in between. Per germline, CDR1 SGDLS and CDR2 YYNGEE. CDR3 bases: TGTGCCAGCAGCGCCGGTACGGATGCGTCCTACGAGCAGTACTTC. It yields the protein CASSAGTDASYEQYF.

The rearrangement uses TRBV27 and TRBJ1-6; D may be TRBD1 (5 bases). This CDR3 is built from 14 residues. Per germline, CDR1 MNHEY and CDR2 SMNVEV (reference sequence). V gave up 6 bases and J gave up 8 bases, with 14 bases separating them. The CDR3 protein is CASSLDIRDSPLHF. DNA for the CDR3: TGTGCCAGCAGCCTGGACATTAGGGATTCACCCCTCCACTTT.

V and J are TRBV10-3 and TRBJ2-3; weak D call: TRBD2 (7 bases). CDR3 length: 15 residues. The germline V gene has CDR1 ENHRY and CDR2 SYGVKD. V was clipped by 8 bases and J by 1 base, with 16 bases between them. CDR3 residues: CAIASQGRGTDTQYF. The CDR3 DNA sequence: TGTGCCATCGCCAGCCAGGGGAGGGGCACAGATACGCAGTATTTT.